These 27 T cell receptor beta chains were all obtained from the same sample, sequenced in a study of shared clonotypes between healthy human individuals. Repertoires were generated with immunoSEQ multiplex PCR, while TCRdb's copy carries only in-frame clones and drops some. The sample holds 2 million to 2.5 million clones, about 94% seen once. The sequenced sample consisted of naive CD4+ T cells sorted from blood. As to subset: CD45RA+ positively selected. The receptors originated from a man between 18 and 35 years old in good health.

The chain recombines TRBV10-3 with TRBJ2-7; 7 positions match TRBD1. CDR1 is ENHRY and CDR2 is SYGVKD in the germline V gene. V dropped 1 base and J dropped 6; count of bases not matched to a gene: 3. The CDR3 extends over 13 amino acids. CDR3 protein: CAISEYRGSEQYF. The CDR3 nucleotides are TGTGCCATCAGTGAGTACAGGGGCAGCGAGCAGTACTTC.

The gene calls are TRBV5-6 and TRBJ2-2, with D possibly called TRBD1 or TRBD2 (5 bases each). Germline CDR1 and CDR2: SGHDT and YYEEEE. The CDR3 length is 17 residues. The ends were cut back, 2 bases at V and 2 bases at J, with 16 bases in the middle. The CDR3 DNA is TGTGCCAGCAGCTTTAGGGTGCGAGGGGCAAACACCGGGGAGCTGTTTTTT. The encoded protein is CASSFRVRGANTGELFF.

Of note for this clone: This sample also contains other DNA sequences that code for the same CDR3. The chain has TRBV5-1 and TRBJ1-6; no clear D. This CDR3 contains 16 residues. Germline V lookup: CDR1 SGHRS, CDR2 YFSETQ. The V end was cut by 2 bases, the J end by 0 bases, with 9 bases between. CDR3 protein: CASSFGGSSYNSPLHF. The CDR3 bases are TGCGCCAGCAGCTTTGGTGGGAGCTCCTATAATTCACCCCTCCACTTT. Filled out from reference TRBV5-1 and TRBJ1-6, the complete variable domain reads KAGVTQTPRYLIKTRGQQVTLSCSPISGHRSVSWYQQTPGQGLQFLFEYFSETQRNKGNFPGRFSGRQFSNSRSEMNVSTLELGDSALYLCASSFGGSSYNSPLHFGNGTRLTVT.

This clone was recorded once. This chain joins TRBV9 and TRBJ1-2; 7 bases are a match to TRBD1. CDR1 SGDLS and CDR2 YYNGEE come from the germline V gene. CDR3 length: 15 residues. The V gene end was trimmed by 4 bases and the J gene end by 3 bases; junction bases not matched to a gene: 9. This CDR3 reads CASSYDTTGDYGYTF. For the CDR3, the DNA is TGTGCCAGCAGCTACGATACCACAGGGGACTATGGCTACACCTTC. Full variable domain (remainder filled in from reference TRBV9 and TRBJ1-2): DSGVTQTPKHLITATGQRVTLRCSPRSGDLSVYWYQQSLDQGLQFLIQYYNGEERAKGNILERFSAQQFPDLHSELNLSSLELGDSALYFCASSYDTTGDYGYTFGSGTRLTVV.

The chain links TRBV6-6 to TRBJ1-5; the match to TRBD1 covers 8 bases. The CDR3 totals 15 residues. Germline V gene sequence: CDR1 MNHNY, CDR2 SVGAGI (reference sequence). J lost 3 bases, V lost 8 bases, and 9 bases had no gene match. The chain's CDR3 is CASQFQGAVNQPQHF. The CDR3 DNA follows: TGTGCCAGCCAATTTCAGGGGGCTGTCAATCAGCCCCAGCATTTT.

This clone was detected only a few times. The V call is TRBV5-1, the J call TRBJ1-6; D call uncertain. CDR3 length: 14 amino acids. Germline CDR1 SGHRS, CDR2 YFSETQ. The ends were cut back, 0 bases at V and 7 bases at J, with 8 bases in the middle. CDR3 in DNA: TGCGCCAGCAGCTTGGAATTTGGAAATTCACCCCTCCACTTT. Protein sequence: CASSLEFGNSPLHF.

The chain is built from TRBV6-1 and TRBJ2-7; 7 nucleotides line up with TRBD1. The CDR3 has 14 residues. The V gene's germline CDR1 is MNHNS and CDR2 SASEGT. V was pared by 4 bases and J by 1 base, with 4 bases of the junction left unmatched. CDR3 bases: TGTGCCAGCAGTGTGACAGGGCCATCCTACGAGCAGTACTTC. It specifies CASSVTGPSYEQYF.

This chain links TRBV5-1 with TRBJ2-3; D uncertain. The V gene lost 3 bases and the J gene lost 0 bases, with 11 bases spanning the gap. In germline, CDR1 is SGHRS, CDR2 YFSETQ. The CDR3 has 15 amino acids. CDR3 bases: TGCGCCAGCAGCTCGGTCTTCACTAGCACAGATACGCAGTATTTT. Protein: CASSSVFTSTDTQYF.

This chain joins TRBV30 and TRBJ2-1, with 8 bases lining up with TRBD1. The CDR3 consists of 12 residues. J lost 15 bases, V lost 3 bases, and 10 bases had no gene match. The germline gives CDR1 GTSNPN, CDR2 SVGIG (reference sequence). CDR3 in amino acids: CAWRGQGASRFF. The CDR3 DNA is TGTGCCTGGAGGGGTCAGGGGGCCAGTCGGTTCTTC.

J is TRBJ2-7 and V is TRBV4-3; 9 positions match TRBD2. V shed 4 bases and J 0 bases; nucleotides not matched to a gene: 7. The CDR3 is 16 amino acids. The germline V gene encodes CDR1 LGHNA and CDR2 YSLEER. The CDR3 coding sequence is TGCGCCAGCAGCCGCAGACTAGCGGAAAGCTCCTACGAGCAGTACTTC. Its translation is CASSRRLAESSYEQYF.

The V gene is TRBV6-6, the J gene TRBJ2-3, with TRBD2 matching over 8 bases. The CDR3 length is 14 residues. V dropped 7 bases and J dropped 0; count of bases not matched to a gene: 3. Germline values: CDR1 MNHNY, CDR2 SVGAGI (reference sequence). CDR3 sequence: CASNRGGSTDTQYF. CDR3 nucleotides: TGTGCCAGCAACCGGGGGGGGAGCACAGATACGCAGTATTTT.

Remarks on this clone: Other DNA sequences of this sample code for an identical CDR3. The chain uses TRBV7-2 and TRBJ2-2; D unclear. The germline V and J ends were trimmed by 2 bases and 0 bases, with 10 bases remaining between them. The CDR3 is 16 residues long. Germline CDR1 SGHTA, CDR2 FQGNSA. CDR3 sequence (DNA): TGTGCCAGCAGCTTAACATCTACGGCGAACACCGGGGAGCTGTTTTTT. Amino acid sequence: CASSLTSTANTGELFF.

The CDR3 reads CASNSGPGTEAFF. CDR3 nucleotide sequence: TGTGCCAGCAATAGCGGGCCCGGGACTGAAGCTTTCTTT. This chain uses TRBV2 with TRBJ1-1; D is undetermined. Trimming removed 7 bases at V and 5 bases at J, with 14 bases between. The CDR3 is 13 residues long. Per the germline V gene, CDR1 is SNHLY and CDR2 is FYNNEI.

This chain connects TRBV6-5 to TRBJ1-6; perhaps TRBD1 as D (6 bases). V lost 2 bases and J lost 6, with 14 bases in between. The CDR3 is 16 amino acids. Germline-derived CDR1 and CDR2 are MNHEY and SVGAGI. The DNA for the CDR3 is TGTGCCAGCAGTTACCTCGGGGGGCGCGTTAATTCACCCCTCCACTTT. Translated: CASSYLGGRVNSPLHF.

The V and J genes are TRBV9 and TRBJ2-1, with a tentative D call TRBD1 (6 bases). Trimming took off 5 bases at V and 4 bases at J, with 13 bases between the two ends. Germline-derived CDR1 and CDR2 are SGDLS and YYNGEE. This CDR3 is built from 14 residues. The CDR3 DNA follows: TGTGCCAGCAGTTTGGACAGATCTTACAATGAGCAGTTCTTC. It yields the protein CASSLDRSYNEQFF.

V and J are TRBV28 and TRBJ2-3; D is perhaps TRBD1 (6 bases). Looked up from germline, CDR1 is MDHEN and CDR2 is SYDVKM. V was clipped by 4 bases and J by 3 bases, with 23 bases between them. This CDR3 has 18 amino acids. The DNA for the CDR3 is TGTGCCAGCAGTTCACCCAGTTTGAGGCACAGGGAAACAGATACGCAGTATTTT. Amino acids: CASSSPSLRHRETDTQYF.

The CDR3 coding sequence is TGTGCCAGCAGTTACTCCGGCCTCTATAATTCACCCCTCCACTTT. Translating it yields CASSYSGLYNSPLHF. The J gene is TRBJ1-6, the V gene TRBV27, with D unresolved. This CDR3 contains 15 residues. Per germline, CDR1 MNHEY and CDR2 SMNVEV (reference sequence). V was pared by 4 bases and J by 3 bases, with 10 bases between.

The chain couples TRBV25-1 to TRBJ2-2; 7 bases match TRBD1. Germline lookup yields CDR1 MGHDK and CDR2 SYGVNS. The V gene end was trimmed by 6 bases and the J gene end by 3 bases; junction bases not matched to a gene: 7. CDR3 length: 15 amino acids. In DNA form, the CDR3 reads TGTGCCAGCAGCAGGCCTCAGGGGGACACCGGGGAGCTGTTTTTT. Protein product: CASSRPQGDTGELFF.

The chain has TRBV4-3 and TRBJ1-2; no clear D gene. Germline V lookup: CDR1 LGHNA, CDR2 YSLEER. V lost 0 bases, J lost 8 bases, and 13 bases lay in between. The CDR3 loop spans 14 amino acids. CDR3 sequence (DNA): TGCGCCAGCAGCCAAGATCACACGGTTGGGGGCTACACCTTC. This sequence encodes CASSQDHTVGGYTF.

The chain couples TRBV7-8 to TRBJ2-7, with TRBD2 matching over 7 bases. Germline-derived CDR1 and CDR2 are SGHVS and FQNEAQ. The CDR3 covers 18 residues. With V trimmed by 1 base and J by 2 bases, 14 bases remained unmatched. The CDR3 loop reads CASSLEVGVTSRPYEQYF. For the CDR3, the DNA is TGTGCCAGCAGCTTAGAAGTGGGTGTGACTAGCAGACCCTACGAGCAGTACTTC.

This chain connects TRBV30 to TRBJ1-2, with 10 bases matching TRBD1. The junction had 2 bases not matched to a gene; V was cut back by 0 bases and J by 4 bases. The length of the CDR3 is 14 residues. Germline CDR1 and CDR2: GTSNPN and SVGIG (reference sequence). The CDR3 DNA follows: TGTGCCTGGAGTGTCGGACAGGGGGGCTATGGCTACACCTTC. This sequence encodes CAWSVGQGGYGYTF.

This rearrangement joins TRBV7-2 to TRBJ2-7, with 9 bases fitting TRBD2. V was clipped by 3 bases and J by 2 bases; unmatched bases: 11. From germline, CDR1 is SGHTA and CDR2 FQGNSA. This CDR3 is 17 amino acids long. CDR3 loop: CASSFSRASGAPYEQYF. CDR3 bases: TGTGCCAGCAGCTTTTCCAGGGCTAGCGGGGCCCCCTACGAGCAGTACTTC.

This chain uses TRBV6-6 with TRBJ1-2, with unresolved D. The germline V and J ends were trimmed by 1 base and 6 bases, with 12 bases remaining between them. The CDR3 sequence is 14 residues long. CDR1 and CDR2 (germline): MNHNY, SVGAGI (reference sequence). The CDR3 region is CASSYLRVGDGYTF. The DNA for the CDR3 is TGTGCCAGCAGTTACTTGAGGGTTGGGGATGGCTACACCTTC.

In its sample, this clone was seen once. V is TRBV19 and J is TRBJ1-4; TRBD1 aligns across 9 bases. The CDR3 is 16 amino acids. J gave up 7 bases and V 5 bases, and 11 bases lay outside the gene matches. CDR1 and CDR2 (germline): LNHDA, SQIVND (reference sequence). Here the CDR3 DNA reads TGTGCCAGTAGTTTAGTACCGGGACAGGGAGGTGAAAAACTGTTTTTT. Its protein is CASSLVPGQGGEKLFF.

The J gene is TRBJ1-2, the V gene TRBV7-2; D remains unclear. Trimming took off 0 bases at V and 8 bases at J, with 10 bases between the two ends. The CDR3 extends over 13 amino acids. From germline, CDR1 is SGHTA and CDR2 FQGNSA. CDR3 sequence: CASSLARGGGYTF. As DNA, the CDR3 is TGTGCCAGCAGCTTAGCACGGGGAGGAGGCTACACCTTC.

V gene TRBV10-3 combines with J gene TRBJ2-7; possible D gene TRBD2, 5 bases. This CDR3 spans 12 amino acids. Looked up from germline, CDR1 is ENHRY and CDR2 is SYGVKD. V lost 10 bases and J lost 0, with 10 bases in between. CDR3 residues: CATAGNSYEQYF. CDR3 sequence (DNA): TGTGCCACGGCGGGCAACTCCTACGAGCAGTACTTC.

The chain links TRBV18 to TRBJ1-4; TRBD1 matches 10 bases. V lost 4 bases, J lost 6 bases, and 8 bases stayed unmatched. The CDR3 consists of 16 residues. Germline loops: CDR1 KGHSH, CDR2 LQKENI. The CDR3 bases are TGTGCCAGCTCACTGGGGGCCGGGACAGGGGATGAAAAACTGTTTTTT. This gives the protein CASSLGAGTGDEKLFF.